Below, 14 T cell receptor beta chains from the same sample are listed, as sequenced in a study of glioma-infiltrating T cells after dendritic cell vaccination. Generated by immunoSEQ multiplex PCR, the TCRdb table keeps only in-frame clones and is missing some. Of some 70,000 clones listed, approximately 81% are singletons. The sequencing here drew on blood, taken before dendritic cell vaccination. The origin of the receptors is a human donor with glioblastoma.

In nucleotides, the CDR3 is TGTGCCAGCAGCTACAACACAGGGGGATACGAGCAGTACTTC. Amino acid sequence: CASSYNTGGYEQYF. V usage is TRBV7-8 and J usage is TRBJ2-7, with 8 bases fitting TRBD1. The CDR3 consists of 14 residues. Per the germline V gene, CDR1 is SGHVS and CDR2 is FQNEAQ. Trimming cost V 4 bases and J 4 bases; bases outside gene matches: 6.

The J gene is TRBJ2-7, the V gene TRBV11-3; the match to TRBD1 covers 8 bases. Germline V CDR1 and CDR2: SGHNT, YENEEA. The CDR3 spans 13 residues. The junction had 3 bases not matched to a gene; V was cut back by 5 bases and J by 3 bases. The CDR3 is CASSTGQGYEQYF. CDR3 DNA sequence: TGTGCCAGCAGCACCGGACAGGGCTACGAGCAGTACTTC.

The CDR3 DNA follows: TGTGCCAGCAGCTTAACGGGAGGGATGGACATTCAGTACTTC. This translates into CASSLTGGMDIQYF. The chain carries TRBV11-2 and TRBJ2-4, with 8 positions matching TRBD2. CDR1 is SGHAT and CDR2 is FQNNGV in the germline V gene. J gave up 8 bases and V 2 bases, and 5 bases lay outside the gene matches. The CDR3 is 14 amino acids.

The chain joins TRBV4-1 to TRBJ2-7, with TRBD1 matching 10 bases. This CDR3 is 15 amino acids long. Germline V gene lookup returns CDR1 MGHRA and CDR2 YSYEKL. J was trimmed by 13 bases and V by 2 bases; bases with no gene match: 14. CDR3 region: CASSQFSGTGDKSYF. Here the CDR3 DNA reads TGCGCCAGCAGCCAATTCTCCGGGACAGGGGACAAATCCTACTTC.

This clone was counted only a few times. The chain has TRBV10-2 and TRBJ1-1; TRBD1 agrees at 7 bases. This CDR3 has 14 amino acids. The germline CDR1 and CDR2 sequences are WSHSY and SAAADI. The junction had 9 bases not matched to a gene; V was cut back by 6 bases and J by 5 bases. The CDR3 spells CASRERQGITEAFF. The CDR3 DNA follows: TGCGCCAGCAGAGAAAGACAGGGAATTACTGAAGCTTTCTTT.

V and J are TRBV7-2 and TRBJ2-3, with 7 bases aligning to TRBD2. Trimming removed 5 bases from V and 3 bases from J; junction bases left unmatched: 11. The CDR3 has 16 residues. In germline, CDR1 is SGHTA, CDR2 FQGNSA. Written as DNA, the CDR3 is TGTGCCAGCAGCCCAAGGGCTAGCGGTCGGACAGATACGCAGTATTTT. As protein: CASSPRASGRTDTQYF.

J is TRBJ1-1 and V is TRBV30; tentative D call: TRBD1 (6 bases). The CDR3 has 12 residues. V lost 1 base and J 6 bases, leaving 9 bases between the germline ends. From germline, CDR1 is GTSNPN and CDR2 SVGIG (reference sequence). CDR3 sequence reads: CAWSGRTAEAFF. CDR3 in DNA: TGTGCCTGGAGTGGGCGGACAGCTGAAGCTTTCTTT.

V usage is TRBV7-8 and J usage is TRBJ2-1; 9 nucleotides line up with TRBD2. The CDR3 is made up of 14 amino acids. With 1 base clipped from V and 10 bases from J, the junction kept 5 bases outside the gene matches. CDR1 is SGHVS and CDR2 is FQNEAQ in the germline V gene. CDR3 coding DNA: TGTGCCAGCAGCTTAGGAGGGCTAGCGGGGGAGCAGTTCTTC. Translation gives CASSLGGLAGEQFF.

The count of this clone is one. The gene calls are TRBV12-5 and TRBJ1-5, with D possibly matching TRBD1 (6 bases). Trimming removed 4 bases from V and 11 bases from J, with 15 bases in between. The germline CDR1 and CDR2 sequences are LGHNT and FRNRAP. The CDR3 runs to 13 residues. CDR3 residues: CASGSSRGAAQHF. The DNA of the CDR3 is TGTGCTAGTGGTTCTTCCAGGGGAGCAGCCCAGCATTTT.

This clone was counted only a few times. The rearrangement joins TRBV6-5 to TRBJ1-2; D is possibly TRBD1 (5 bases). CDR1 and CDR2 (germline): MNHEY, SVGAGI. This CDR3 is built from 13 residues. The V end lost 8 bases, the J end lost 0 bases, and 10 bases lay between the germline ends. CDR3: CASVYRPNYGYTF. The CDR3 nucleotides are TGTGCCAGCGTATACAGGCCTAACTATGGCTACACCTTC.

This chain connects TRBV27 to TRBJ2-1, with 8 bases fitting TRBD2. The V segment lost 1 base and the J segment 6 bases; nucleotides outside the gene matches: 5. Per germline, CDR1 MNHEY and CDR2 SMNVEV (reference sequence). The length of the CDR3 is 15 residues. CDR3 amino acids: CASSLFGGAGNEQFF. DNA for the CDR3: TGTGCCAGCAGTTTATTCGGGGGGGCAGGCAATGAGCAGTTCTTC.

The gene calls are TRBV7-2 and TRBJ1-5; D perhaps matches TRBD1 (5 bases). V lost 3 bases to trimming and J lost 0 bases, with 9 bases between them. The germline V gene encodes CDR1 SGHTA and CDR2 FQGNSA. This CDR3 has 15 amino acids. The CDR3 sequence: CASSFTGSSNQPQHF. CDR3 DNA: TGTGCCAGCAGCTTTACAGGAAGTAGCAATCAGCCCCAGCATTTT.

This chain uses TRBV7-2 with TRBJ1-1; 8 nucleotides match TRBD1. The CDR3 spans 16 residues. In germline, CDR1 is SGHTA, CDR2 FQGNSA. V trimming: 6 bases; J trimming: 1 base; junction bases outside the gene matches: 10. The CDR3 region is CASRSSIGQGNTEAFF. The CDR3 DNA reads as TGTGCCAGCAGATCAAGCATCGGACAGGGGAACACTGAAGCTTTCTTT.

V gene TRBV18 combines with J gene TRBJ2-3; 9 bases are a match to TRBD1. Germline loops: CDR1 KGHSH, CDR2 LQKENI. V lost 2 bases to trimming and J lost 3 bases; unmatched junction nucleotides: 3. CDR3 size: 15 residues. The CDR3 coding sequence is TGTGCCAGCTCACCAAGGACAGGGGATACAGATACGCAGTATTTT. It yields the protein CASSPRTGDTDTQYF.